Reported below is one T cell receptor beta chain. Its specificity is not known. V lost 5 bases and J 7 bases, leaving 14 bases between the germline ends. The germline V gene encodes CDR1 SGHTA and CDR2 FQGNSA. The CDR3 is 13 amino acids. Both TRBC1 and TRBC2 were covered by a beta constant-region primer of two equimolar oligonucleotides. TCRdb passed the UMI-ligation and nested PCR reads through MiXCR, listing each CDR3 protein once. The sample lists around 90,000 distinct CDR3 sequences; approximately 6.5% were seen once. This entry is derived from a study of naive and memory T cell subsets. After CD4 positive bead selection, the CD4-negative fraction gave CD8 T cells. Study-level points and caveats: In CD4 and CD8 cells, diversity dropped from naive through EMRA.

Sequencing was done on a sample of central memory CD4+ T cells from blood. The sequence came from a human donor in good health. The chain uses TRBV7-2 and TRBJ1-1; no clear D. The CDR3 spells CASSPDLRVEAFF. The CDR3 DNA follows: TGTGCCAGCAGCCCCGATCTAAGGGTTGAAGCTTTCTTT.